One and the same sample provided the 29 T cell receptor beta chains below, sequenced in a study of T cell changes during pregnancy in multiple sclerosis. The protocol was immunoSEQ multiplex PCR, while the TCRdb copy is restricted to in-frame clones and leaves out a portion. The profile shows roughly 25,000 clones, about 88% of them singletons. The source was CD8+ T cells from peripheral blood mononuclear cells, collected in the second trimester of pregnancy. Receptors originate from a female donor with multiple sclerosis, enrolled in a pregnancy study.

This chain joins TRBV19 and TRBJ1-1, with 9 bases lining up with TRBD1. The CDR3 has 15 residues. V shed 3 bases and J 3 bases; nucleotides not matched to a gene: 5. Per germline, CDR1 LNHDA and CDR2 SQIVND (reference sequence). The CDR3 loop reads CASSMGDRGYTEAFF. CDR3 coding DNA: TGTGCCAGTAGTATGGGTGACAGGGGGTACACTGAAGCTTTCTTT.

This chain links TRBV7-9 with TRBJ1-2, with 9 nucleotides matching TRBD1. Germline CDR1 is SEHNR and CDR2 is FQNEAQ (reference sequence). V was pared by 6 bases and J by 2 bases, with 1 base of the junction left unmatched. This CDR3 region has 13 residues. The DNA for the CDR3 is TGTGCCAGCAGGGGGACAGGGAACTATGGCTACACCTTC. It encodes CASRGTGNYGYTF.

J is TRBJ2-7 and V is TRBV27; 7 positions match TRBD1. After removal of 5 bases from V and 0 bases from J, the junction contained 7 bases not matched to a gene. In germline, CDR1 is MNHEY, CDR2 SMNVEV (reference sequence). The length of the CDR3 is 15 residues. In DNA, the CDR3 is TGTGCCAGCAGTCCGGCCGACAGGGTCTCCTACGAGCAGTACTTC. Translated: CASSPADRVSYEQYF.

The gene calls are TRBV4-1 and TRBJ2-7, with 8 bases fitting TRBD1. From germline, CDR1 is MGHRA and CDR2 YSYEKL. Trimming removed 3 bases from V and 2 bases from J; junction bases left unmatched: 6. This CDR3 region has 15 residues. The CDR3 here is CASSQPGQEPYEQYF. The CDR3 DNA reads TGCGCCAGCAGCCAGCCGGGACAGGAACCCTACGAGCAGTACTTC.

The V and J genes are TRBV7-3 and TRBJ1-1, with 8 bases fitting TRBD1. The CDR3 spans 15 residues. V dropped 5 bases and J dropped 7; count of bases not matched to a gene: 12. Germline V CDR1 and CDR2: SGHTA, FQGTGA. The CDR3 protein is CASSPGTGDVFEAFF. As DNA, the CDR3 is TGTGCCAGCAGCCCAGGGACAGGCGACGTGTTTGAAGCTTTCTTT.

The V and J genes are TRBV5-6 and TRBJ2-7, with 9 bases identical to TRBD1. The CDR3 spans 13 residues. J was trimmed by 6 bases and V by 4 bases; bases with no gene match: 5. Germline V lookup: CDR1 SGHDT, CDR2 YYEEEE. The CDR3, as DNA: TGTGCCAGCAGCCATGGGACAGGGTCCGAGCAGTACTTC. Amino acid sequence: CASSHGTGSEQYF.

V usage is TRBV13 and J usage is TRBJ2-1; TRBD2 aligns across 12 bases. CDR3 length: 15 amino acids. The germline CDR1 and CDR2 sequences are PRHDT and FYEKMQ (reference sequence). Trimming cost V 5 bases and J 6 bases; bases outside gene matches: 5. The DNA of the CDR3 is TGTGCCAGCAGCCAGACTAGCGGGAGAGTCAATGAGCAGTTCTTC. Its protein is CASSQTSGRVNEQFF.

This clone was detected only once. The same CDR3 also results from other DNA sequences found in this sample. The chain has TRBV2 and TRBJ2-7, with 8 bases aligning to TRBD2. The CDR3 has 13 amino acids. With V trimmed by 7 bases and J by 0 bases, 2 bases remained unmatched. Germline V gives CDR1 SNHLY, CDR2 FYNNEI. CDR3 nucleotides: TGTGCCAGCACACTAGCGGACTCCTACGAGCAGTACTTC. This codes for CASTLADSYEQYF.

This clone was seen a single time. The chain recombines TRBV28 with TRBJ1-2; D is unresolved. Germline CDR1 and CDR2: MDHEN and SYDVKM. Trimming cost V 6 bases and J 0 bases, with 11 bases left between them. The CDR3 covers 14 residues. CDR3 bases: TGTGCCAGCAGCCCCCCAGTCGCTAACTATGGCTACACCTTC. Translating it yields CASSPPVANYGYTF.

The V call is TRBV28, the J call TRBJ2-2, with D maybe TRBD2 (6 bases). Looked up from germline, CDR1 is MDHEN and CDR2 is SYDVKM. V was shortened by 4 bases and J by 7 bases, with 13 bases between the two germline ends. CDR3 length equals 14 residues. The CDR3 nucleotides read TGTGCCAGCAGTTACGGCGGGACGGGCGGGGAGCTGTTTTTT. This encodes CASSYGGTGGELFF.

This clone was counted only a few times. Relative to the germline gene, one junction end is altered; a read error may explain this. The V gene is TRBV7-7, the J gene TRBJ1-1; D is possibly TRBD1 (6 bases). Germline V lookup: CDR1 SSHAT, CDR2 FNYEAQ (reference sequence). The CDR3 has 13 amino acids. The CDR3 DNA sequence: TGTGCTAGCAGCCCTTACAGGGAGGGGCAAGCTTTCTTT. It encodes CASSPYREGQAFF. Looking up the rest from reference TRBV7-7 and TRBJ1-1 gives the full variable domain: GAGVSQSPRYKVTKRGQDVTLRCDPISSHATLYWYQQALGQGPEFLTYFNYEAQPDKSGLPSDRFSAERPEGSISTLTIQRTEQRDSAMYRCASSPYREGQAFFGQGTRLTVV.

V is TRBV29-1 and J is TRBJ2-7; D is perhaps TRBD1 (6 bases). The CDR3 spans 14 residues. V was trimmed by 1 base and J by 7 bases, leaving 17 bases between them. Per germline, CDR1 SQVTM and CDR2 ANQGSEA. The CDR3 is CSVEARGHSGEQYF. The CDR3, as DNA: TGCAGCGTTGAAGCCCGGGGACATTCTGGGGAGCAGTACTTC.

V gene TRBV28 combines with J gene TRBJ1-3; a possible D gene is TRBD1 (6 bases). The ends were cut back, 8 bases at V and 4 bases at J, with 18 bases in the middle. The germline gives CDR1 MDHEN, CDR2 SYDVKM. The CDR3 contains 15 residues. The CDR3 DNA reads TGTGCCAGCTCCCCTATCGTGACAGGAGGAAACACCATATATTTT. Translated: CASSPIVTGGNTIYF.

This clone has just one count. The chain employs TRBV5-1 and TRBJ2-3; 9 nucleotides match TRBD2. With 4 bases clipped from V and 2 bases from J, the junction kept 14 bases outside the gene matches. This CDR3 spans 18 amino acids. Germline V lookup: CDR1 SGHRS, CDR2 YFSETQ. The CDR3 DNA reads TGCGCCAGCAGCCTTAAGACTAGCGGAGCTGGGTACACAGATACGCAGTATTTT. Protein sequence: CASSLKTSGAGYTDTQYF.

The CDR3 here is CSVIGLAYEQYF. CDR3 DNA: TGCAGCGTTATTGGACTGGCGTACGAGCAGTACTTC. J is TRBJ2-7 and V is TRBV29-1, with D tentatively TRBD2 (5 bases). The CDR3 loop spans 12 amino acids. Germline V gene data show CDR1 as SQVTM and CDR2 as ANQGSEA. The ends were cut back, 5 bases at V and 4 bases at J, with 12 bases in the middle.

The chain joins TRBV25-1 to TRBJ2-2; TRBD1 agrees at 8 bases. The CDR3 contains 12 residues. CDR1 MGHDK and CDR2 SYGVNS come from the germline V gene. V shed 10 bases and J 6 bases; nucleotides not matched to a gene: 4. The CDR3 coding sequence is TGTGCCATGACAGGGGAGGCCGGGGAGCTGTTTTTT. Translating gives CAMTGEAGELFF. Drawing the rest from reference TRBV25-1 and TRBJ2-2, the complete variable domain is EADIYQTPRYLVIGTGKKITLECSQTMGHDKMYWYQQDPGMELHLIHYSYGVNSTEKGDLSSESTVSRIRTEHFPLTLESARPSHTSQYLCAMTGEAGELFFGEGSRLTVL.

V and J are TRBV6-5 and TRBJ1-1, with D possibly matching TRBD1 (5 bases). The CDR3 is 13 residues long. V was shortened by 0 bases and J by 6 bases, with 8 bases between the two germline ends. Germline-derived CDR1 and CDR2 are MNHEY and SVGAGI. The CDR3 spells CASSYSGQSEAFF. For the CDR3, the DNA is TGTGCCAGCAGTTACTCTGGACAATCTGAAGCTTTCTTT.

CDR3 bases: TGTGCCAGTACCGAGGACAGAACTAACTATGGCTACACCTTC. Residues: CASTEDRTNYGYTF. The gene calls are TRBV19 and TRBJ1-2; a weak D match, TRBD1 (6 bases). V was clipped by 7 bases and J by 0 bases, with 12 bases between them. CDR3 size: 14 residues. From germline, CDR1 is LNHDA and CDR2 SQIVND (reference sequence). The full variable domain, completed using reference TRBV19 and TRBJ1-2, is DGGITQSPKYLFRKEGQNVTLSCEQNLNHDAMYWYRQDPGQGLRLIYYSQIVNDFQKGDIAEGYSVSREKKESFPLTVTSAQKNPTAFYLCASTEDRTNYGYTFGSGTRLTVV.

The CDR3 is CASSLTGHGNIAGNTIYF. DNA of the CDR3: TGTGCCAGCAGCTTGACAGGGCATGGGAATATAGCTGGAAACACCATATATTTT. The gene calls are TRBV5-6 and TRBJ1-3; possibly TRBD1 for D (6 bases). This CDR3 spans 18 amino acids. Germline CDR1 is SGHDT and CDR2 is YYEEEE. With 1 base removed from V and 2 bases from J, the gap between germline ends came to 19 bases.

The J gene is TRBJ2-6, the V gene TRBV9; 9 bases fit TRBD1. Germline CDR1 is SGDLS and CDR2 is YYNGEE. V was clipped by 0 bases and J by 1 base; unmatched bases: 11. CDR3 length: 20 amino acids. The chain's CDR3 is CASSVAKDRGPHSGANVLTF. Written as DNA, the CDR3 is TGTGCCAGCAGCGTAGCAAAGGACAGGGGCCCTCATTCTGGGGCCAACGTCCTGACTTTC.

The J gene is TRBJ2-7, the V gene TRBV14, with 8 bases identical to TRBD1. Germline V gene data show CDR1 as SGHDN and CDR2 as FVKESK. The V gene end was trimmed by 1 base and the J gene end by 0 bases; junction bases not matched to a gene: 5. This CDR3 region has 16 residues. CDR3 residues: CASSQGQGAFSYEQYF. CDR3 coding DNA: TGTGCCAGCAGCCAAGGTCAGGGGGCCTTCTCCTACGAGCAGTACTTC.

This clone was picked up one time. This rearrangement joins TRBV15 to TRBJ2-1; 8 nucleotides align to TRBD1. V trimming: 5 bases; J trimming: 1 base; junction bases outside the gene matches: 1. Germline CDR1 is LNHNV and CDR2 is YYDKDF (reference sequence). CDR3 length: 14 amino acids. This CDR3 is CATSDRGSYNEQFF. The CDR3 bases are TGTGCCACCAGCGACAGGGGTTCCTACAATGAGCAGTTCTTC. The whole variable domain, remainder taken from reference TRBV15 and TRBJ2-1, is DAMVIQNPRYQVTQFGKPVTLSCSQTLNHNVMYWYQQKSSQAPKLLFHYYDKDFNNEADTPDNFQSRRPNTSFCFLDIRSPGLGDTAMYLCATSDRGSYNEQFFGPGTRLTVL.

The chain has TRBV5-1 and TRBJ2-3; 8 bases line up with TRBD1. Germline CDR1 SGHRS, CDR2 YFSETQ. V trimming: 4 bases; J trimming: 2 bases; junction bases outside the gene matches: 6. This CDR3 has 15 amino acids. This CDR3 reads CASSTRQGTTDTQYF. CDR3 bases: TGCGCCAGCAGCACACGACAGGGGACCACAGATACGCAGTATTTT. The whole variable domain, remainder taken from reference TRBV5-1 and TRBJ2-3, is KAGVTQTPRYLIKTRGQQVTLSCSPISGHRSVSWYQQTPGQGLQFLFEYFSETQRNKGNFPGRFSGRQFSNSRSEMNVSTLELGDSALYLCASSTRQGTTDTQYFGPGTRLTVL.

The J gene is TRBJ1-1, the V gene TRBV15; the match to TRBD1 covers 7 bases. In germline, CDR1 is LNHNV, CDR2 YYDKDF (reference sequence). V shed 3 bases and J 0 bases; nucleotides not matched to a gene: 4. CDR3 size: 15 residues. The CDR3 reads CATSREQGMNTEAFF. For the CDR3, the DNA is TGTGCCACCAGCAGGGAACAGGGGATGAACACTGAAGCTTTCTTT.

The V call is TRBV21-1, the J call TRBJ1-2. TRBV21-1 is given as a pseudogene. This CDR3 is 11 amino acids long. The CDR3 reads CASSKGGGGIF. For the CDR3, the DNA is TGTGCCAGCAGCAAAGGAGGGGGAGGGATCTTC.

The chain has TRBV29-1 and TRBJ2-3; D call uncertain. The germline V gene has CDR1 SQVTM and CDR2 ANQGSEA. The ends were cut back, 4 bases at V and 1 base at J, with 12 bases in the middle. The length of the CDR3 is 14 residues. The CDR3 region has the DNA TGCAGCGTTGGTGGCACCCGGGGCACAGATACGCAGTATTTT. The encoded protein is CSVGGTRGTDTQYF.

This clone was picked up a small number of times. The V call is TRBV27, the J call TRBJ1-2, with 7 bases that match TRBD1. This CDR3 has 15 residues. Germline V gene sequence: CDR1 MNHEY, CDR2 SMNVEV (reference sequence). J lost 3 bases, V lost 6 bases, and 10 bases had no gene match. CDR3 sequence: CASSQTGSFYYGYTF. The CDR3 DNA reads TGTGCCAGCAGCCAGACAGGGTCTTTTTACTATGGCTACACCTTC.

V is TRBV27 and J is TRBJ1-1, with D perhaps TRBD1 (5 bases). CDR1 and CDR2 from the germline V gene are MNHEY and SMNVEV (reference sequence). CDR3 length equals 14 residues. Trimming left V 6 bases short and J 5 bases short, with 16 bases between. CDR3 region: CASSLTGRQTEAFF. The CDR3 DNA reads TGTGCCAGCAGCTTAACAGGTCGCCAAACTGAAGCTTTCTTT.

The CDR3 is CAIIKGASEAFF. In nucleotides, the CDR3 is TGTGCCATCATCAAGGGGGCTTCTGAAGCTTTCTTT. The J gene is TRBJ1-1, the V gene TRBV6-1, with TRBD1 identical over 7 bases. This CDR3 has 12 residues. The V gene end was trimmed by 10 bases and the J gene end by 6 bases; junction bases not matched to a gene: 8. Germline V lookup: CDR1 MNHNS, CDR2 SASEGT.